The entry below gives a single TCR beta chain sequence along with its context. Its matching antigen is unknown. The ends were cut back, 3 bases at V and 6 bases at J, with 8 bases in the middle. Germline V CDR1 and CDR2: MNHNS, SASEGT. The CDR3 consists of 13 residues. Patients had chemo-refractory metastatic non-small-cell lung cancer and received focal radiation plus CTLA-4 blockade that used ipilimumab. This record comes from a study of radiotherapy plus CTLA-4 blockade in lung cancer. Study details: Objective responses were seen in around a sixth of patients, disease control in around 30%. Study-level findings and limits: Some TCR clones had been derived from tumors. These clones expanded in peripheral blood after radiotherapy plus ipilimumab. Among reported predictors of response, early blood T cell clone dynamics with interferon-beta performed best.

Sequenced by immunoSEQ multiplex PCR; TCRdb stores in-frame clones only, minus some. The sample contains 15,000 to 20,000 clones, about 83% of which appear only once. The sample consisted of peripheral blood, taken from a patient treated with radiotherapy plus ipilimumab. The rearrangement joins TRBV6-1 to TRBJ2-2; D not certain. The clonotype was recovered from a human donor with non-small cell lung cancer whose response to radiotherapy plus ipilimumab could not be evaluated. The CDR3 region is CASSEVRAGELFF. For the CDR3, the DNA is TGTGCCAGCAGTGAGGTCCGAGCCGGGGAGCTGTTTTTT.